This is a list of T cell receptor beta chains from one sample in a study of metastatic and nonmetastatic thyroid tumors. TCRdb re-clonotyped the PCR reads via MiXCR. The table includes approximately 16,000 clones, roughly 32% detected once. Sequencing used blood. All receptors come from a female donor with papillary thyroid cancer or a benign thyroid nodule (not recorded which). Some clones in this sample may be carry-over from other donors' samples. Both conserved end residues are part of each CDR3. Each record gives: clone size, D gene, V gene, J gene, CDR3 DNA, CDR3 protein. D genes are given only for firm matches. The size field is filled for only some rows; it gives once, few, many or a size class.

abundance: many; d_gene: TRBD2; v_gene: TRBV7-2; j_gene: TRBJ2-3; CDR3nt: TGTGCCAGCAGGGGATTTGGCGGGGGGGCGTCAGATACGCAGTATTTT; CDR3aa: CASRGFGGGASDTQYF
abundance: many; d_gene: TRBD1; v_gene: TRBV7-8; j_gene: TRBJ2-3; CDR3nt: TGTGCCAGCAGCGCGGGACAGGGGGCGGATCCGAATTTT; CDR3aa: CASSAGQGADPNF
abundance: medium-sized; d_gene: NA; v_gene: TRBV19; j_gene: TRBJ1-6; CDR3nt: TGTGCCAGTAGTCCGACAGCTAATTCACCCCTCCACTTT; CDR3aa: CASSPTANSPLHF
abundance: NA; d_gene: NA; v_gene: TRBV5-1; j_gene: TRBJ2-3; CDR3nt: TGCGCCAGCAGCTTGGGGGGACCGCTGGCAGATACGCAGTATTTT; CDR3aa: CASSLGGPLADTQYF
abundance: many; d_gene: TRBD2; v_gene: TRBV7-9; j_gene: TRBJ2-1; CDR3nt: TGTGCCAGCAGCCCCAGCGGGGGGTTCGGGGAGCAGTTCTTC; CDR3aa: CASSPSGGFGEQFF
abundance: medium-sized; d_gene: NA; v_gene: TRBV19; j_gene: TRBJ2-7; CDR3nt: TGTGCCAGTAGTACTCTGGGACCCGCTTACGAGCAGTACTTC; CDR3aa: CASSTLGPAYEQYF
abundance: NA; d_gene: TRBD2; v_gene: TRBV28; j_gene: TRBJ2-7; CDR3nt: TGTGCCAGCAGTCTGCCTTTGGGGACTAGCGGGAACTACGAGCAGTACTTC; CDR3aa: CASSLPLGTSGNYEQYF
abundance: NA; d_gene: NA; v_gene: TRBV20-1; j_gene: TRBJ2-7; CDR3nt: TGCAGTGCCTCAGGCGGAGTGGGCTACGAGCAGTACTTC; CDR3aa: CSASGGVGYEQYF
abundance: NA; d_gene: NA; v_gene: TRBV20-1; j_gene: TRBJ1-2; CDR3nt: TGCAGTGCTAGGTGGGTTGTGTGGGGTTTTCCTTATGGCTACACCTTC; CDR3aa: CSARWVVWGFPYGYTF
abundance: NA; d_gene: NA; v_gene: TRBV5-1; j_gene: TRBJ1-1; CDR3nt: TGCGCCAGCAGCTCGAGACAGCCCGGCGCTGAAGCTTTCTTT; CDR3aa: CASSSRQPGAEAFF
abundance: many; d_gene: TRBD2; v_gene: TRBV7-9; j_gene: TRBJ2-3; CDR3nt: TGTGCCAGCAGCTCCGGGACTAGCGGAAATACGCAGTATTTT; CDR3aa: CASSSGTSGNTQYF